One T cell receptor (beta chain) is described in this entry. What this receptor recognizes is not known. Base qualities were left out, and no much larger clone turns up one base away. Receptor amplification or capture employed RT-PCR. The listed sequencing device is Illumina HiSeq 2500. The public reads were quality trimmed at Q25 with fastp and then assembled into clones with MiXCR by TCRdb, keeping productive beta chains. Every CDR3 protein is listed once, alongside the most common genes and DNA of its rows. The sample records about 620,000 distinct CDR3 sequences, about 10% of which are singletons. The ten most abundant clones make up 11% of the sample. Unmatched junction bases come to 1, with V trimmed by 6 bases and J by 0 bases. CDR1 and CDR2 are drawn from the germline V gene: ENHRY, SYGVKD. From the cysteine through the phenylalanine, the CDR3 covers 13 amino acids. The entry retains the CDR3 DNA only, 39 bases that are in frame from base 1.

The data originate from a study of response to subunit inactivated influenza vaccine (dated by TCRdb to about 2018). As for the study more broadly: Deep quantitative T cell receptor repertoire profiling was used in the study to track responses to a trivalent subunit inactivated influenza vaccine. Study-wide findings and limitations: The authors suggested that each seasonal influenza vaccination may recruit only a limited number of new T cells.

The data also belong to a second study, concerning T cells expressing NK-cell markers. In that second paper, the authors write: The TCR beta cDNA libraries were made using 5'RACE template switching, a step that added both a universal primer site and unique molecular identifiers. In sorted CD3+CD56+NKG2C+, CD3+CD56+NKG2C- and CD3+CD56-NKG2C+ T-cell subsets from several donors, TCR beta-chain repertoires were profiled. Seven of the eight sequenced donors were HCMV-seropositive and one was HCMV-seronegative. To restrict sorting to alphabetaTCR-expressing T cells, an anti-gammadeltaTCR antibody was added in several experiments. In more than 5 donors, the dominant CD3+CD56+NKG2C+ clonotypes were found to rank among the top 10 CD8+ clonotypes and to make up roughly 1.0-7.0% of CD8+ T cells. Those dominant clonotypes were again the most abundant among CD3+CD56-NKG2C+ cells in several donors, at roughly 25-60.1%. Whether the expanded NKG2C-expressing T cell clones were specific for HCMV antigens was left unclear. The study sequenced eight donors, all healthy volunteers chosen at random: three men and five women. A commercial ELISA kit detecting HCMV-specific IgG in serum was used to determine HCMV serostatus. Ficoll density gradient centrifugation was used to isolate peripheral blood mononuclear cells from blood. Bulk peripheral blood T-cell repertoires were additionally sequenced from unsorted PBMC for over 5 donors. cDNA synthesis was primed from the TCR beta constant segment, followed by two successive PCR amplification steps. The libraries were sequenced on Illumina HiSeq 2000/2500, MiSeq or NextSeq, producing 2 x 150 bp reads. MIGEC handled demultiplexing of the reads and grouping by UMI, while MiTCR was used to assemble and quantify clonotypes. To exclude erroneous sequences, only TCR cDNA sequences supported by at least two reads were retained. The tcR package was used for downstream repertoire analysis, and clonotypes were matched across fractions by CDR3 nucleotide sequence plus V segment. VDJmatch was used to annotate antigen specificity against VDJdb, with one amino acid substitution in CDR3 permitted.

The starting material was PBMCs from blood, obtained on the day of vaccination. This receptor was taken from a man aged 45 to 65 who received an inactivated influenza vaccine. Donor details come from another sample of the same person, matched by shared clones. This receptor chain uses TRBV10-3 and TRBJ2-7, with 8 central nucleotides matching TRBD2. In nucleotides, the sequence is TGTGCCATCAGCGGGACTAGCTCCTACGAGCAGTACTTC. It translates as CAISGTSSYEQYF.